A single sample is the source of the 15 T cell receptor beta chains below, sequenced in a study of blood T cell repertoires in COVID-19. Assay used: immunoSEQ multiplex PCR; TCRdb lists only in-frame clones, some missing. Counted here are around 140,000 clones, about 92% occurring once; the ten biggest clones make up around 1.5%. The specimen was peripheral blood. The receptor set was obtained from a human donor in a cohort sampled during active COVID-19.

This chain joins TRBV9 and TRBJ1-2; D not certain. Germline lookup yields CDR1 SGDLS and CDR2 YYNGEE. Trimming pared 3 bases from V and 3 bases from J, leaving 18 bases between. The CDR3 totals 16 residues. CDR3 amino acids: CASSESAGMFDYGYTF. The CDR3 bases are TGTGCCAGCAGCGAGAGTGCGGGGATGTTCGACTATGGCTACACCTTC.

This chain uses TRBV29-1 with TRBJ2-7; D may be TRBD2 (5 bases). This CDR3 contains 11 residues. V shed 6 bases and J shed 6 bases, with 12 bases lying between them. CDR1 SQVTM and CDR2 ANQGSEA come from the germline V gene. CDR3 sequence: CSVRETSEQYF. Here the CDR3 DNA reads TGCAGCGTGAGGGAGACGAGCGAGCAGTACTTC.

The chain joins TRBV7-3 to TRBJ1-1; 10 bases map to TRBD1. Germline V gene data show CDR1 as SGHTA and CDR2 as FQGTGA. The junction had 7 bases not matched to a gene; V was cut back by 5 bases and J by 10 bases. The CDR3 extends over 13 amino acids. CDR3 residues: CASSPRDRGSAFF. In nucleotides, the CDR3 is TGTGCCAGCAGCCCGCGGGACAGGGGCTCAGCTTTCTTT.

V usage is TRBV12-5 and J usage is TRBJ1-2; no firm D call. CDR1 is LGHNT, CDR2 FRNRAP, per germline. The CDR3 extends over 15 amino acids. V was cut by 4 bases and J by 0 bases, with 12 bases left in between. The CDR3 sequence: CASGYPSLPNYGYTF. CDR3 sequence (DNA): TGTGCTAGTGGTTACCCTAGCCTACCTAACTATGGCTACACCTTC.

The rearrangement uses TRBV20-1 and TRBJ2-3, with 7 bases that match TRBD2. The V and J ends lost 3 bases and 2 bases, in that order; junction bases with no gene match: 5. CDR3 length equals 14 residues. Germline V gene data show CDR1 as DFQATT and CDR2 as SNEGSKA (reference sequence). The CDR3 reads CSASVLAATDTQYF. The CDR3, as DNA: TGCAGTGCTAGTGTTCTAGCGGCCACAGATACGCAGTATTTT.

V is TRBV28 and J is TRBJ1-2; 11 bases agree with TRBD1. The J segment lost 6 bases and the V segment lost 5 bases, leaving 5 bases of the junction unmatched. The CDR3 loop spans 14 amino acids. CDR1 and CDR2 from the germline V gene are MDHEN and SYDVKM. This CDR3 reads CASSPGQGADGYTF. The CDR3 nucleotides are TGTGCCAGCAGTCCCGGACAGGGGGCGGATGGCTACACCTTC.

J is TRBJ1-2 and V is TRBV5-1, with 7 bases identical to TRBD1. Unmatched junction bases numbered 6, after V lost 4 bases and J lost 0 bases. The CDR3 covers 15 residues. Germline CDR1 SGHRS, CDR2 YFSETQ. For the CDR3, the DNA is TGCGCCAGCAGCGGGAACAGGGGATCTAACTATGGCTACACCTTC. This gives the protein CASSGNRGSNYGYTF.

The CDR3 DNA reads TGTGCCAGCAGCGAGGACAGGGGCGACGAGCAGTACTTC. Protein product: CASSEDRGDEQYF. This rearrangement joins TRBV6-5 to TRBJ2-7; TRBD1 matches at 9 bases. J was trimmed by 5 bases and V by 6 bases; bases with no gene match: 5. CDR3 length equals 13 residues. Germline V gene data show CDR1 as MNHEY and CDR2 as SVGAGI.

The CDR3 coding sequence is TGCGCCAGTCGACAGGACCAAGAGACCCAGTACTTC. It specifies CASRQDQETQYF. The V and J genes are TRBV5-1 and TRBJ2-5; a possible D gene is TRBD1 (6 bases). The CDR3 contains 12 residues. Germline CDR1 SGHRS, CDR2 YFSETQ. Deletions cut 8 bases from V and 0 bases from J, with 8 bases between.

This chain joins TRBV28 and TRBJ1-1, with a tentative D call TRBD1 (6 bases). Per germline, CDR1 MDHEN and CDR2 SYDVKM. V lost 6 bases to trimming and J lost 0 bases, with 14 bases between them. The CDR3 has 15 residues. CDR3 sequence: CASSYPGHMNTEAFF. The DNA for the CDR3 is TGTGCCAGCAGCTATCCGGGACATATGAACACTGAAGCTTTCTTT.

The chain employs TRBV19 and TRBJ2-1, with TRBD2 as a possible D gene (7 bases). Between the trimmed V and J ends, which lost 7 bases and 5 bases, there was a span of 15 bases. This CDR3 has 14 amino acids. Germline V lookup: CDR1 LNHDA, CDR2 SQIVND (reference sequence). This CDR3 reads CASKSGGVNNEQFF. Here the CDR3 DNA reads TGTGCCAGTAAGTCGGGGGGCGTTAACAATGAGCAGTTCTTC.

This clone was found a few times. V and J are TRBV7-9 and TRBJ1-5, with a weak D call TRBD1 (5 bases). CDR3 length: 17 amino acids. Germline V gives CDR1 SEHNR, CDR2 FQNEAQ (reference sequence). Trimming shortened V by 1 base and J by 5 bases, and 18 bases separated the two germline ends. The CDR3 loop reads CASSLGTPRLSHQPQHF. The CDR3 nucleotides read TGTGCCAGCAGCTTAGGGACACCTAGGTTGAGTCATCAGCCCCAGCATTTT.

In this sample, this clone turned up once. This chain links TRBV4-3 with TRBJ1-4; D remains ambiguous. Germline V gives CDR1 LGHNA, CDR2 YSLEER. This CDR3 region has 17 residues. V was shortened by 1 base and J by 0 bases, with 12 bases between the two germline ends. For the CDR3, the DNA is TGCGCCAGCAGCCAAGGGACTCTAGTTGCAACTAATGAAAAACTGTTTTTT. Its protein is CASSQGTLVATNEKLFF.

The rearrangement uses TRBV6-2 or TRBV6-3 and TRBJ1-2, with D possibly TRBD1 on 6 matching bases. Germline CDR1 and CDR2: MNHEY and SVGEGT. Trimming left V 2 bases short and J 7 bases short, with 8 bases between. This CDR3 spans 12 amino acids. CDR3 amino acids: CASSYRQVGYTF. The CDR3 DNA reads TGTGCCAGCAGTTACCGACAGGTTGGCTACACCTTC.

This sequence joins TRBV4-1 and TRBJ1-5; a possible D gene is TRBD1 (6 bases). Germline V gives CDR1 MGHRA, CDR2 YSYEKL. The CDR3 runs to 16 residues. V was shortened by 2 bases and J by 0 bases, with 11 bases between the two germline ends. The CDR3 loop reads CASSQPGQYSNQPQHF. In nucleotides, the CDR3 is TGCGCCAGCAGCCAACCGGGACAATATAGCAATCAGCCCCAGCATTTT.